This T cell receptor beta chain was sequenced in a study of T cell responses to AZD1222 COVID-19 vaccine. About the study: Pooling covered second doses at about 4 or about 12 weeks.

The ends were cut back, 1 base at V and 7 bases at J, with 7 bases in the middle. Germline CDR1 is SGHAT and CDR2 is FQNNGV. There are 13 residues in the CDR3. Regarding this clone: What it binds is not known.

Study-level findings and limits: Scientists sampled the repertoires only once the peak T cell response had passed. When two AZD1222 doses had been given, Spike-specific TCR breadth and depth rose.

TCRdb's table, derived via immunoSEQ multiplex PCR, lists solely in-frame clones and lacks some. The sample shows over 100,000 clones, approximately 84% of them seen only once. The sequences come from peripheral blood, collected on day 0 of AZD1222 vaccination. This receptor was taken from an adult in good health. This sequence joins TRBV11-2 and TRBJ1-4; no clear D. The CDR3, as DNA: TGTGCCAGCAGCTTAGCACAGAGTGAAAAACTGTTTTTT. Translated, it gives CASSLAQSEKLFF. Full variable domain (remainder filled in from reference TRBV11-2 and TRBJ1-4): EAGVAQSPRYKIIEKRQSVAFWCNPISGHATLYWYQQILGQGPKLLIQFQNNGVVDDSQLPKDRFSAERLKGVDSTLKIQPAKLEDSAVYLCASSLAQSEKLFFGSGTQLSVL.